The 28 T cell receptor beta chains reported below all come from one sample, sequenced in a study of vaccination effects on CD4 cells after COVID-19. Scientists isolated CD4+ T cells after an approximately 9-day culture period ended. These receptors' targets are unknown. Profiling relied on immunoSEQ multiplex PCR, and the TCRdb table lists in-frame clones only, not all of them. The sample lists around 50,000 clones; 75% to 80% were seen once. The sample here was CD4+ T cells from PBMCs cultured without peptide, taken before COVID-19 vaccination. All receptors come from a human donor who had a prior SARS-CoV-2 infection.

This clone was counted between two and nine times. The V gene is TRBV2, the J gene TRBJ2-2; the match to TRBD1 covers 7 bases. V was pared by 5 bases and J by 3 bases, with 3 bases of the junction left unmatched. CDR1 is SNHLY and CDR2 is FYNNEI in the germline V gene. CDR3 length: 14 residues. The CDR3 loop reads CASSLTGHTGELFF. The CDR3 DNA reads TGTGCCAGCAGTCTGACAGGGCACACCGGGGAGCTGTTTTTT. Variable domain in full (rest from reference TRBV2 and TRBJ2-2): EPEVTQTPSHQVTQMGQEVILRCVPISNHLYFYWYRQILGQKVEFLVSFYNNEISEKSEIFDDQFSVERPDGSNFTLKIRSTKLEDSAMYFCASSLTGHTGELFFGEGSRLTVL.

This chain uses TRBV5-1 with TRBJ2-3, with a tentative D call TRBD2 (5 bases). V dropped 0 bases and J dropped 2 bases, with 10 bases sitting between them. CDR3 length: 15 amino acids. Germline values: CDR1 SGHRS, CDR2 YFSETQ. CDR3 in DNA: TGCGCCAGCAGCTTGGCGGGGAGATCCACAGATACGCAGTATTTT. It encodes CASSLAGRSTDTQYF.

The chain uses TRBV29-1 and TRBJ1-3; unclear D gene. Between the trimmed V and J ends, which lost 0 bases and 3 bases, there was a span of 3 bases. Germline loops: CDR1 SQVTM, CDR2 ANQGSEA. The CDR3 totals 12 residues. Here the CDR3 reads CSVEDGGNTIYF. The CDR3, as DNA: TGCAGCGTTGAAGATGGTGGAAACACCATATATTTT. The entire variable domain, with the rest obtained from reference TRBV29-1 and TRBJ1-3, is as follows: SAVISQKPSRDICQRGTSLTIQCQVDSQVTMMFWYRQQPGQSLTLIATANQGSEATYESGFVIDKFPISRPNLTFSTLTVSNMSPEDSSIYLCSVEDGGNTIYFGEGSWLTVV.

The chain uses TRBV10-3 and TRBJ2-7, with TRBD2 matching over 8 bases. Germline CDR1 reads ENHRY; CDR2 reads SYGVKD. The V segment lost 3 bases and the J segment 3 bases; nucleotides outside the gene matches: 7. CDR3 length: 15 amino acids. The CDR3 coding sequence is TGTGCCATCAGTGACCCGGGGGGGGGCTTCTACGAGCAGTACTTC. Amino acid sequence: CAISDPGGGFYEQYF.

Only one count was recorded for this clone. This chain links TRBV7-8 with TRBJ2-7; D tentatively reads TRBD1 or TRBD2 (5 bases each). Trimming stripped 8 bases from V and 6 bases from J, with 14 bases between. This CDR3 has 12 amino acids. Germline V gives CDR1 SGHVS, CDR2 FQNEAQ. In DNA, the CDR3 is TGTGCCAGCGGGGGAGAGCCGCGCGAGCAGTACTTC. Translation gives CASGGEPREQYF.

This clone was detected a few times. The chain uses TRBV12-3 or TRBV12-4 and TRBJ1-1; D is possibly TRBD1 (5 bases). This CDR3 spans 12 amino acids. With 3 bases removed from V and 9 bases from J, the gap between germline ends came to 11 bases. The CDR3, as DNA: TGTGCCAGCAGTTTTGCAGGGACCCAAGCTTTCTTT. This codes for CASSFAGTQAFF.

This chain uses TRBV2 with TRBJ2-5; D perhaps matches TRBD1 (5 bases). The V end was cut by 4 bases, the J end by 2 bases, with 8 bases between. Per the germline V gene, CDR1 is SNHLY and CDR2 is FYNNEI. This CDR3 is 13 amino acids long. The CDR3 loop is CASSGSGQETQYF. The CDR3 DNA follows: TGTGCCAGCAGTGGGTCAGGGCAAGAGACCCAGTACTTC.

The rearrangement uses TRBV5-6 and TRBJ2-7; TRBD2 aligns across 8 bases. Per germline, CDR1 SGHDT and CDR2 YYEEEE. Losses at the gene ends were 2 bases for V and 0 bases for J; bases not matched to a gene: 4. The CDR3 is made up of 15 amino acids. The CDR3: CASSFSGKSSYEQYF. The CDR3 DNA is TGTGCCAGCAGCTTTAGCGGGAAGAGCTCCTACGAGCAGTACTTC.

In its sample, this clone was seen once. CDR3 protein: CASKRGSAETQYF. CDR3 nucleotides: TGTGCCAGCAAGCGGGGATCGGCAGAGACCCAGTACTTC. J is TRBJ2-5 and V is TRBV5-5, with 7 nucleotides matching TRBD2. Trimming cost V 6 bases and J 4 bases; bases outside gene matches: 6. CDR1 is SGHKS and CDR2 is YYEKEE in the germline V gene (reference sequence). CDR3 length equals 13 residues.

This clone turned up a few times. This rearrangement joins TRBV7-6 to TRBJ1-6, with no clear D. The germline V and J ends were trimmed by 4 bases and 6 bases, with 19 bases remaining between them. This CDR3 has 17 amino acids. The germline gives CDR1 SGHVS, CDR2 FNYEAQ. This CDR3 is CASSSRPLNSGNSPLHF. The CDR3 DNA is TGTGCCAGCAGCTCCCGGCCTCTTAACTCCGGTAATTCACCCCTCCACTTT.

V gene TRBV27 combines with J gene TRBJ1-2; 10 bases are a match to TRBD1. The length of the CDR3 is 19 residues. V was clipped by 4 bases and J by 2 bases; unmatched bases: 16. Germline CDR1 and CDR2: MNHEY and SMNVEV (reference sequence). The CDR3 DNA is TGTGCCAGCAGTTCCATCCAATTCACCCCGGGACAGGGGAACTATGGCTACACCTTC. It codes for CASSSIQFTPGQGNYGYTF.

CDR3 bases: TGTGCCAGCACGCAGGACCTTGAAGCTTTCTTT. Protein: CASTQDLEAFF. The gene calls are TRBV2 and TRBJ1-1; D remains unclear. The CDR3 consists of 11 residues. The V end lost 7 bases, the J end lost 7 bases, and 10 bases lay between the germline ends. CDR1 is SNHLY, CDR2 FYNNEI, per germline.

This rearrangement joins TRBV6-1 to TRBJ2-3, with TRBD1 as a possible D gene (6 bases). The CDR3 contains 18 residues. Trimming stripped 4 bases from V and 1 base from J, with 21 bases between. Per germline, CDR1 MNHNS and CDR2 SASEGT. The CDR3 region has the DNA TGTGCCAGCAGTGCCTCCGGGACAACCAGCCTAGGCACAGATACGCAGTATTTT. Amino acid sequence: CASSASGTTSLGTDTQYF.

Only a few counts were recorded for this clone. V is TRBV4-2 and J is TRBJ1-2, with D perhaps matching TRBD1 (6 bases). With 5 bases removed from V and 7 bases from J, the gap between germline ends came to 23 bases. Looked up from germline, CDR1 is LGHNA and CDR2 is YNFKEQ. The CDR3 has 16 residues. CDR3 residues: CASSTFRGGELGGYTF. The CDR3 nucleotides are TGTGCCAGCAGCACCTTTCGGGGGGGCGAACTGGGTGGCTACACCTTC.

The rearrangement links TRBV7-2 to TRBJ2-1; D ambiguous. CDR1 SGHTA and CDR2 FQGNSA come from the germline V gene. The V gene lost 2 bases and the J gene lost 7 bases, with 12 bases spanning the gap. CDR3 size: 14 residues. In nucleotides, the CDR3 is TGTGCCAGCAGCTTAATACTTCAAGGGAATGAGCAGTTCTTC. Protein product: CASSLILQGNEQFF.

The CDR3: CASSLGTSGSDTQYF. DNA for the CDR3: TGTGCCAGCAGCTTGGGGACTAGCGGATCAGATACGCAGTATTTT. The rearrangement uses TRBV5-6 and TRBJ2-3; 10 bases align to TRBD2. The CDR3 totals 15 residues. V lost 0 bases, J lost 4 bases, and 2 bases stayed unmatched. Germline V CDR1 and CDR2: SGHDT, YYEEEE.

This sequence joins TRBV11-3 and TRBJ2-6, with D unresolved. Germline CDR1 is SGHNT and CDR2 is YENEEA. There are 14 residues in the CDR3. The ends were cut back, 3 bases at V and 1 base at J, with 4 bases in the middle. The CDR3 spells CASSFLSGANVLTF. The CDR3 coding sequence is TGTGCCAGCAGCTTCCTGTCTGGGGCCAACGTCCTGACTTTC.

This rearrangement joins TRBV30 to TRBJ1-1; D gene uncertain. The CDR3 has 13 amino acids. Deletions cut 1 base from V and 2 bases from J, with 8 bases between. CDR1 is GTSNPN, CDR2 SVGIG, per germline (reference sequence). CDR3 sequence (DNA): TGTGCCTGGAGTGGGTTTCGAAACACTGAAGCTTTCTTT. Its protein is CAWSGFRNTEAFF. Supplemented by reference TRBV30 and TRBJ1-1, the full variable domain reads SQTIHQWPATLVQPVGSPLSLECTVEGTSNPNLYWYRQAAGRGLQLLFYSVGIGQISSEVPQNLSASRPQDRQFILSSKKLLLSDSGFYLCAWSGFRNTEAFFGQGTRLTVV.

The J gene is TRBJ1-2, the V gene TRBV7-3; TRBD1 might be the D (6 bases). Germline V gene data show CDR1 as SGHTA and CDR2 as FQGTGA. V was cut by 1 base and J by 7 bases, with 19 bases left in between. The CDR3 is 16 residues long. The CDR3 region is CASSLNSGAGAGGYTF. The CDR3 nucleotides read TGTGCCAGCAGCTTAAACTCGGGCGCAGGGGCGGGTGGCTACACCTTC.

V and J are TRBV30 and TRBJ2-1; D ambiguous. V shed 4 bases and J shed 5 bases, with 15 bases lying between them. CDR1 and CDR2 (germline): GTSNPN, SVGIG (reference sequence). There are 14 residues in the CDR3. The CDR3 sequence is CAWIPTSRNNEQFF. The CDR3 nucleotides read TGTGCCTGGATCCCTACTTCGCGGAACAATGAGCAGTTCTTC.

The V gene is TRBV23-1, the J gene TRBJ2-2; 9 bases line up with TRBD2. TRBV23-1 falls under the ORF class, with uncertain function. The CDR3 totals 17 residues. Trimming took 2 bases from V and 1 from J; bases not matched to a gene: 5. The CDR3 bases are TGCGCCAGCAGTCAACCACTTAGCGGGGGGAACACCGGGGAGCTGTTTTTT. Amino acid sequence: CASSQPLSGGNTGELFF.

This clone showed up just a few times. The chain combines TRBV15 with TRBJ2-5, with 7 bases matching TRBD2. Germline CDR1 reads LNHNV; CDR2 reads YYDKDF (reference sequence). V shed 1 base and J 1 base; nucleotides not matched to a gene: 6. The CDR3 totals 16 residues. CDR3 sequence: CATSRAWGGPQETQYF. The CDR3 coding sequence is TGTGCCACCAGCAGAGCTTGGGGAGGGCCCCAAGAGACCCAGTACTTC.

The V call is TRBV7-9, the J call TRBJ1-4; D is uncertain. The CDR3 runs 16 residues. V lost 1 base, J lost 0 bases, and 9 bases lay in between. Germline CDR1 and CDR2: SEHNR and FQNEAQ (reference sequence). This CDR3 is CASSLGLPATNEKLFF. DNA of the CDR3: TGTGCCAGCAGCTTAGGGCTACCTGCAACTAATGAAAAACTGTTTTTT.

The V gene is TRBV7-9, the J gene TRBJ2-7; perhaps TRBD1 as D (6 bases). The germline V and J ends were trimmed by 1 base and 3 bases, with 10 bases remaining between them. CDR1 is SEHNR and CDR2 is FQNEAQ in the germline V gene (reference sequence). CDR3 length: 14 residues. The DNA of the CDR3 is TGTGCCAGCAGCTTAGTACAGGGAGTCTACGAGCAGTACTTC. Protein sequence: CASSLVQGVYEQYF.

The CDR3 bases are TGTGCCTGGACCCGCCGTATGTCTGGGGCCAACGTCCTGACTTTC. Translating gives CAWTRRMSGANVLTF. The V call is TRBV30, the J call TRBJ2-6; no clear D gene. Trimming removed 4 bases at V and 1 base at J, with 11 bases between. The CDR3 is 15 residues long. Germline values: CDR1 GTSNPN, CDR2 SVGIG (reference sequence).

DNA of the CDR3: TGTGCCAGCAGCCTCTCTAGCTATGGCTACACCTTC. Encoded protein: CASSLSSYGYTF. The chain uses TRBV3-1 (or the pseudogene TRBV3-2) and TRBJ1-2; no definite D call. Deletions cut 4 bases from V and 4 bases from J, with 7 bases between. The CDR3 extends over 12 amino acids. Germline assignment: CDR1 LGHDT and CDR2 YNNKEL (reference sequence).

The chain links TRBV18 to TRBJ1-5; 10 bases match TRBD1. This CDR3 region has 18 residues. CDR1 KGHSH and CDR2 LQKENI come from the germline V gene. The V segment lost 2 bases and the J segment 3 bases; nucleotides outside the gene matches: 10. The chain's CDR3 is CASSPLGATGGSNQPQHF. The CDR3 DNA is TGTGCCAGCTCACCATTGGGGGCGACAGGGGGCTCCAATCAGCCCCAGCATTTT.

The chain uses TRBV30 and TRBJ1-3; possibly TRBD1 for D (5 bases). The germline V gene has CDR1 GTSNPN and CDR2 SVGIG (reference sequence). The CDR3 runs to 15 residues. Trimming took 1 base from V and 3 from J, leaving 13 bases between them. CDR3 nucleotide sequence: TGTGCCTGGAGTGGAGGGGTAATTTTTGGAAACACCATATATTTT. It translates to CAWSGGVIFGNTIYF. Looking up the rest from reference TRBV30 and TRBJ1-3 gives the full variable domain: SQTIHQWPATLVQPVGSPLSLECTVEGTSNPNLYWYRQAAGRGLQLLFYSVGIGQISSEVPQNLSASRPQDRQFILSSKKLLLSDSGFYLCAWSGGVIFGNTIYFGEGSWLTVV.